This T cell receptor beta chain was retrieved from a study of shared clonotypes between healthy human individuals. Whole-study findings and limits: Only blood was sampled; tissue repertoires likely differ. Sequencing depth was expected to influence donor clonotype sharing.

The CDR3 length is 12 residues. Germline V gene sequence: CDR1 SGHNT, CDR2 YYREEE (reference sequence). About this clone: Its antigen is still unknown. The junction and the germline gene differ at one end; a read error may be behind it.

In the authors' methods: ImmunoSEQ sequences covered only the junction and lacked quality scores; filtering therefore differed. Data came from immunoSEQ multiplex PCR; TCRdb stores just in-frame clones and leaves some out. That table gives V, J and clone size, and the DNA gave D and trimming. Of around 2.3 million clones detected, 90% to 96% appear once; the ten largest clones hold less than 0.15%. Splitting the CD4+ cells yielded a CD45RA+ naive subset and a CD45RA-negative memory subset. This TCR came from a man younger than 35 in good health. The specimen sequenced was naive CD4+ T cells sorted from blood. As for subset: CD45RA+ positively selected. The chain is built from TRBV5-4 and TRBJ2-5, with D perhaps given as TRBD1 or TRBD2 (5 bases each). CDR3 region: CASSLPQGTEYF. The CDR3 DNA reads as TGTGCCAGCAGCTTGCCCCAAGGGACCGAGTACTTC.